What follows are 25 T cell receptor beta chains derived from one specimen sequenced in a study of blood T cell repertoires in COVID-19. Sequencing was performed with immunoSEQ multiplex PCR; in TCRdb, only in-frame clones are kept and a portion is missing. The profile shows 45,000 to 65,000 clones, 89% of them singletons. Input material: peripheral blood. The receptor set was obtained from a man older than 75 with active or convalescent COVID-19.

The CDR3 nucleotides are TGCGCCAGTAGTAGCGAAAACATTCAGTACTTC. It translates to CASSSENIQYF. This rearrangement joins TRBV4-1 to TRBJ2-4, with D perhaps TRBD2 (5 bases). The length of the CDR3 is 11 residues. Trimming removed 9 bases from V and 5 bases from J, with 8 bases in between. CDR1 is MGHRA and CDR2 is YSYEKL in the germline V gene.

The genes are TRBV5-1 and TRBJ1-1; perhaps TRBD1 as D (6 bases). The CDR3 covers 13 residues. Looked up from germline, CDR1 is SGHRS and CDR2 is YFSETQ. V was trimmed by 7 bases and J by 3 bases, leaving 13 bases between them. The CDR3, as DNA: TGCGCCAGCCGACAGGAGTCGTACACTGAAGCTTTCTTT. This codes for CASRQESYTEAFF.

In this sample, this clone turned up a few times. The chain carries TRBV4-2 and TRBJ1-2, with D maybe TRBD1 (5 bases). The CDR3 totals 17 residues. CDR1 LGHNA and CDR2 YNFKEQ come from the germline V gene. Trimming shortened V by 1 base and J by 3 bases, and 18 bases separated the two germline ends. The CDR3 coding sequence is TGTGCCAGCAGCCAAGGATCTAGCGGGCAGGGTGACTATGGCTACACCTTC. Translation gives CASSQGSSGQGDYGYTF.

CDR3 bases: TGTGCCAGCAGCGTAGGGCCTGAAACAGATACGCAGTATTTT. This codes for CASSVGPETDTQYF. The chain couples TRBV9 to TRBJ2-3; D not resolved. The CDR3 is 14 residues long. The germline gives CDR1 SGDLS, CDR2 YYNGEE. Deletions cut 0 bases from V and 3 bases from J, with 8 bases between.

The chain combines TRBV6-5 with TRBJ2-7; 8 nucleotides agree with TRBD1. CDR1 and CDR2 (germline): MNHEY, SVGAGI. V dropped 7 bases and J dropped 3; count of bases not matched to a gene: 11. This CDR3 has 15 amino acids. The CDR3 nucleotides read TGTGCCAGCACGTGGGCAGGGGGCGACGACTACGAGCAGTACTTC. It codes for CASTWAGGDDYEQYF.

Here the CDR3 reads CASSFLSASSPRPYF. The CDR3 DNA follows: TGTGCCAGCAGTTTTCTTTCGGCCTCTTCTCCGAGGCCGTACTTC. The V call is TRBV28, the J call TRBJ2-7; no firm D call. V was cut by 3 bases and J by 12 bases, with 24 bases left in between. Germline lookup yields CDR1 MDHEN and CDR2 SYDVKM. The CDR3 has 15 amino acids.

CDR3 loop: CAISVTENSPLHF. In nucleotides, the CDR3 is TGTGCCATCAGTGTGACAGAGAATTCACCCCTCCACTTT. The J gene is TRBJ1-6, the V gene TRBV10-3; perhaps TRBD1 as D (5 bases). Trimming pared 4 bases from V and 7 bases from J, leaving 8 bases between. CDR3 length: 13 residues. The germline CDR1 and CDR2 sequences are ENHRY and SYGVKD.

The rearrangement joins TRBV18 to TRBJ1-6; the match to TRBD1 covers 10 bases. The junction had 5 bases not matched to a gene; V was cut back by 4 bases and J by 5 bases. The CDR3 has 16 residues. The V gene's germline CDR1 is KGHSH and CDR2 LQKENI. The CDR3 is CASSLGQGFNNSPLHF. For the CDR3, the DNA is TGTGCCAGCTCACTGGGACAGGGGTTTAATAATTCACCCCTCCACTTT.

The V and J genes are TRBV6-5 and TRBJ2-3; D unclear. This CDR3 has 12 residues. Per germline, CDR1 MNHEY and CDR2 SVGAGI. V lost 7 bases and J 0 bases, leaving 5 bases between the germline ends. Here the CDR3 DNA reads TGTGCCAGCACCGGGAGCACAGATACGCAGTATTTT. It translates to CASTGSTDTQYF.

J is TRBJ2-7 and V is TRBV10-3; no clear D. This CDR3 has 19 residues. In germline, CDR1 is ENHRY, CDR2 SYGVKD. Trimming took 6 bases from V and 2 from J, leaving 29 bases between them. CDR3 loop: CAISSVEWSAHNTPYEQYF. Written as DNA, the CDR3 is TGTGCCATCAGCTCCGTGGAATGGAGCGCCCATAATACTCCCTACGAGCAGTACTTC.

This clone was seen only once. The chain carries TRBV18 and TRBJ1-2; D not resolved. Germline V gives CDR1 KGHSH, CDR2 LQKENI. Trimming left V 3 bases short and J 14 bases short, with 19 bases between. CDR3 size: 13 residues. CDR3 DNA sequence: TGTGCCAGCTCACCCCGACTGGGTCCCGGAGGGACCTTC. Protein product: CASSPRLGPGGTF.

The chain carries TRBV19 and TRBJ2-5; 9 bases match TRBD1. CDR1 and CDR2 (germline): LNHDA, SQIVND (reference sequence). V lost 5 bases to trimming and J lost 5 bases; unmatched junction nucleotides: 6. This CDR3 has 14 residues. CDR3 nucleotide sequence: TGTGCCAGTAGTTTCACAGGGGGCTTCGAGACCCAGTACTTC. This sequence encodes CASSFTGGFETQYF.

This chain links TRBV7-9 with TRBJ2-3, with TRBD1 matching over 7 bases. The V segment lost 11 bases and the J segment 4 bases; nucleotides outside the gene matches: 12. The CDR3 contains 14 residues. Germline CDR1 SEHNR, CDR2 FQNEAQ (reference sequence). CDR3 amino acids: CACPDRRGPDTQYF. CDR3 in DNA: TGTGCCTGCCCGGACAGGCGCGGTCCAGATACGCAGTATTTT.

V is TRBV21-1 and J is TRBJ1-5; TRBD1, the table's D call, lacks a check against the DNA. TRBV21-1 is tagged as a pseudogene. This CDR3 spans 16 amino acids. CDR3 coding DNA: TGTGCCAGCAGCGGGCCGACAGGGGTTAGCAATCAGCCCCAGCATTTT. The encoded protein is CASSGPTGVSNQPQHF.

CDR3 sequence reads: CASSLQGHGYTF. CDR3 nucleotides: TGTGCCAGCAGCCTCCAGGGGCATGGCTACACCTTC. The V and J genes are TRBV3-1 (or the pseudogene TRBV3-2) and TRBJ1-2, with D perhaps matching TRBD1 (6 bases). The CDR3 is made up of 12 amino acids. Trimming pared 4 bases from V and 6 bases from J, leaving 9 bases between. CDR1 LGHDT and CDR2 YNNKEL come from the germline V gene (reference sequence).

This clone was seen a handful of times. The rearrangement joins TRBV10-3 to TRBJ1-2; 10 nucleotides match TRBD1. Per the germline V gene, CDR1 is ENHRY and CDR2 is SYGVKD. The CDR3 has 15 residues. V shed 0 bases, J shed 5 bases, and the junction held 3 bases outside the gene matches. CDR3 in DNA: TGTGCCATCAGTGAGTCGAGGGGACAGGGGTATGGCTACACCTTC. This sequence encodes CAISESRGQGYGYTF.

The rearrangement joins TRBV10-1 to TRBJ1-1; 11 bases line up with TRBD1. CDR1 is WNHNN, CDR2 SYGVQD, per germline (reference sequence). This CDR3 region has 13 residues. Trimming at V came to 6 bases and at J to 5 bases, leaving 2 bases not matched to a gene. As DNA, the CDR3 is TGCGCCAGCAGGGACAGGGGGCCAACTGAAGCTTTCTTT. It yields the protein CASRDRGPTEAFF.

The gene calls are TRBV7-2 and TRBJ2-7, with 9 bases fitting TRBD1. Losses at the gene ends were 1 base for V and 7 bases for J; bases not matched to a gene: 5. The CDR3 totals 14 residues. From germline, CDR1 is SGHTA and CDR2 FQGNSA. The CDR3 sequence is CASSLEQGAWEQYF. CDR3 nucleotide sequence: TGTGCCAGCAGCTTAGAACAGGGGGCTTGGGAGCAGTACTTC.

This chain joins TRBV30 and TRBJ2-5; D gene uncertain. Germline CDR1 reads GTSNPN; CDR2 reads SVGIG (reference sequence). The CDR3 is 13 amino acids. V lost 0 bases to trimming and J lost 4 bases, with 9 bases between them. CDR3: CAWSVWSRETQYF. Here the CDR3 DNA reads TGTGCCTGGAGTGTATGGAGTAGAGAGACCCAGTACTTC. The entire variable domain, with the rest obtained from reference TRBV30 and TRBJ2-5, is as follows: SQTIHQWPATLVQPVGSPLSLECTVEGTSNPNLYWYRQAAGRGLQLLFYSVGIGQISSEVPQNLSASRPQDRQFILSSKKLLLSDSGFYLCAWSVWSRETQYFGPGTRLLVL.

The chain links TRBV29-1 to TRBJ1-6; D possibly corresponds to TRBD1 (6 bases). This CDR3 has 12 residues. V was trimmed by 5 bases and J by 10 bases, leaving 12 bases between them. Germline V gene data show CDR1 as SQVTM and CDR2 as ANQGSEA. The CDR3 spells CSVSEGESPLHF. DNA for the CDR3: TGCAGCGTTTCCGAGGGGGAGTCACCCCTCCACTTT.

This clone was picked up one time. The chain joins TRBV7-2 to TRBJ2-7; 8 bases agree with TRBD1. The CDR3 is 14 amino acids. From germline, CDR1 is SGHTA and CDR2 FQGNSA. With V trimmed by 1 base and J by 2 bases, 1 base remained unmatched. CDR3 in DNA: TGTGCCAGCAGCTTAGGGACAGGGACCTACGAGCAGTACTTC. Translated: CASSLGTGTYEQYF.

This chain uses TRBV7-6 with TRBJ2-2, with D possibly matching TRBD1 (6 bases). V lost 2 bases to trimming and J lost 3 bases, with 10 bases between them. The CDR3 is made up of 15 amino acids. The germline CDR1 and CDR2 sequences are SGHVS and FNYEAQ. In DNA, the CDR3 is TGTGCCAGCAGCTTACGACAGGTCGACACCGGGGAGCTGTTTTTT. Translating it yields CASSLRQVDTGELFF.

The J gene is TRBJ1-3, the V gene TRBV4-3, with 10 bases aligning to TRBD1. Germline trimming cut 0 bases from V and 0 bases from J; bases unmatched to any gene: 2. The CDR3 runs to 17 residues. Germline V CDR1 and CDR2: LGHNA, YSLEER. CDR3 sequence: CASSQDGTGVSGNTIYF. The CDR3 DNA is TGCGCCAGCAGCCAAGATGGGACAGGGGTCTCTGGAAACACCATATATTTT.

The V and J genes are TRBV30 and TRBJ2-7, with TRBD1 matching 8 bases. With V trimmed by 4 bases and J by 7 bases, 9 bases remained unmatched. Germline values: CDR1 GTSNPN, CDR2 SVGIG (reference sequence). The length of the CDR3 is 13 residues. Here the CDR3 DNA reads TGTGCCTGGAATCCGGGACAGGCTAAAGAGCAGTACTTC. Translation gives CAWNPGQAKEQYF.

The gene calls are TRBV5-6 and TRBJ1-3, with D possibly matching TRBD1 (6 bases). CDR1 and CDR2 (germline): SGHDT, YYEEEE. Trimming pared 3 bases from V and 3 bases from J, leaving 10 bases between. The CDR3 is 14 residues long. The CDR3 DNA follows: TGTGCCAGCAGCTACAGGGCATATGGAAACACCATATATTTT. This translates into CASSYRAYGNTIYF.